The entry below gives a single T cell receptor (beta chain) sequence along with its context. The sample belongs to a study of cytomegalovirus exposure and HLA in healthy donors. 13 Jbeta primers and 60 Vbeta primers were used for the PCR. Generated by immunoSEQ multiplex PCR, the TCRdb table keeps only in-frame clones and is missing some. Its clone listing holds about 160,000 clones. The CDR3 is 13 amino acids. V lost 5 bases to trimming and J lost 7 bases; unmatched junction nucleotides: 6. Per germline, CDR1 SEHNR and CDR2 FQNEAQ (reference sequence). The sequence came from a woman aged 55-69 years in good health and CMV-seronegative. The sample comprised PBMCs. The rearrangement uses TRBV7-9 and TRBJ1-2; TRBD1 agrees at 8 bases. Here the CDR3 DNA reads TGTGCCAGCAGCCCTACAGGGGGGACTGGCTACACCTTC. Translation: CASSPTGGTGYTF.